The 8 T cell receptor beta chains below come from one sample, sequenced in a study of T cells after yellow fever vaccination. Using its own MiXCR run on the 5' RACE reads, TCRdb lists one record per CDR3 protein. The sample has hundreds of thousands of distinct CDR3 sequences, less than 25% seen once. The specimen was PBMCs, collected less than 25 days after the first yellow fever vaccination. The receptors here all came from a man younger than 30 who received the YFV17D yellow fever vaccine.

The chain links TRBV6-1 to TRBJ2-7; possibly TRBD2 for D (5 bases). The V end was cut by 7 bases, the J end by 2 bases, with 21 bases between. Germline lookup yields CDR1 MNHNS and CDR2 SASEGT. This CDR3 comprises 16 residues. CDR3: CASKVLPYAGPYEQYF. The DNA of the CDR3 is TGTGCCAGCAAAGTCCTCCCTTACGCGGGCCCCTACGAGCAGTACTTC.

The chain links TRBV6-5 to TRBJ2-7; TRBD2 aligns across 10 bases. Trimming cost V 2 bases and J 1 base; bases outside gene matches: 2. CDR3 size: 15 residues. Germline CDR1 is MNHEY and CDR2 is SVGAGI. In DNA, the CDR3 is TGTGCCAGCAGTTACGCTAGCGGGGGATCCTACGAGCAGTACGTC. Translated: CASSYASGGSYEQYV.

The chain joins TRBV19 to TRBJ1-1, with 11 bases aligning to TRBD1. The CDR3 is 15 amino acids. In germline, CDR1 is LNHDA, CDR2 SQIVND (reference sequence). V shed 6 bases, J shed 0 bases, and the junction held 3 bases outside the gene matches. In nucleotides, the CDR3 is TGTGCCAGTAGGGACAGGGGGCGGGTGAACACTGAAGCTTTCTTT. Translated, it gives CASRDRGRVNTEAFF.

This clonotype was seen a few times. The V and J genes are TRBV12-3 or TRBV12-4 and TRBJ2-5; D may match TRBD1 or TRBD2 (5 bases each). The CDR3 sequence is 14 residues long. Deletions cut 6 bases from V and 1 base from J, with 12 bases between. For the CDR3, the DNA is TGTGCCAGCAGCCGGGACGGCTCCCAAGAGACCCAGTACTTC. This gives the protein CASSRDGSQETQYF.

This clonotype showed up just a few times. V usage is TRBV20-1 and J usage is TRBJ2-3; D is ambiguous. This CDR3 has 13 residues. Germline-derived CDR1 and CDR2 are DFQATT and SNEGSKA (reference sequence). Trimming removed 6 bases from V and 0 bases from J, with 10 bases in between. The DNA for the CDR3 is TGCAGTGCGAGCCAGAGCAGCACAGATACGCAGTATTTT. Protein sequence: CSASQSSTDTQYF.

The chain combines TRBV27 with TRBJ2-7, with 10 nucleotides matching TRBD2. The J segment lost 4 bases and the V segment lost 4 bases, leaving 10 bases of the junction unmatched. Germline V gives CDR1 MNHEY, CDR2 SMNVEV (reference sequence). The CDR3 has 16 amino acids. The chain's CDR3 is CASSSLAGALPYEQYV. CDR3 DNA sequence: TGTGCCAGCAGTTCTCTAGCGGGGGCCCTTCCATACGAGCAGTACGTC.

The V gene is TRBV6-5, the J gene TRBJ1-5; TRBD1 matches at 9 bases. The V and J ends lost 5 bases and 7 bases, in that order; junction bases with no gene match: 6. There are 14 residues in the CDR3. Germline lookup yields CDR1 MNHEY and CDR2 SVGAGI. CDR3 protein: CASSTRTGDQPQHF. The DNA for the CDR3 is TGTGCCAGCAGTACCCGGACAGGGGACCAGCCCCAGCATTTT.

This clonotype was counted only a few times. The CDR3 protein is CASSYSGGVEAFF. The CDR3 coding sequence is TGTGCCAGCAGTTACTCAGGGGGCGTTGAAGCTTTCTTT. V usage is TRBV6-5 and J usage is TRBJ1-1; TRBD1 matches 7 bases. Trimming removed 0 bases from V and 7 bases from J; junction bases left unmatched: 2. The CDR3 runs to 13 residues. Germline CDR1 MNHEY, CDR2 SVGAGI.